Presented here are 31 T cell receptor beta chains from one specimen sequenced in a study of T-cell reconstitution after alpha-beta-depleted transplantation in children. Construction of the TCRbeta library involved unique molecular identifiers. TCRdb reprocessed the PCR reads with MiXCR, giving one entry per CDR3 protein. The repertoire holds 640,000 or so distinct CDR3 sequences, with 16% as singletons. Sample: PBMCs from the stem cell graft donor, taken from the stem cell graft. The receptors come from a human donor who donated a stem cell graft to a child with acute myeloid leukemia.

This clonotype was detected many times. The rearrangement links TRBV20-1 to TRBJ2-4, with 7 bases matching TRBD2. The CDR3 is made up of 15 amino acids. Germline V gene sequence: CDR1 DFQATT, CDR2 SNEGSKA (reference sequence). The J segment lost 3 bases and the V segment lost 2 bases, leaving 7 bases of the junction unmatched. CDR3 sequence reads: CSARIWGGNKNIQYF. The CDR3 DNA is TGCAGTGCTAGAATTTGGGGAGGGAACAAAAACATTCAGTACTTC.

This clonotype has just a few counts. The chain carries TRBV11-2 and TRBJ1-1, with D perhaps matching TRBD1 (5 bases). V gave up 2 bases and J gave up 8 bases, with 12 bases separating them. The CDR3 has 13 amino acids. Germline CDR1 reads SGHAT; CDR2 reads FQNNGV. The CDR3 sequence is CASSLLGDGEAFF. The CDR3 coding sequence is TGTGCCAGCAGCTTATTGGGGGACGGCGAAGCTTTCTTT.

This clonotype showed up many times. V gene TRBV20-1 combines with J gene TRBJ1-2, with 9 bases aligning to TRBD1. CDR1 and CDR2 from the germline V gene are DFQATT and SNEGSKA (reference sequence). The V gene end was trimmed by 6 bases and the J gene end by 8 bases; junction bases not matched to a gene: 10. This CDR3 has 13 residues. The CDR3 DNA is TGCAGTGCCCCGACAGGGGGGGTACGGGGCTACACCTTC. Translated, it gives CSAPTGGVRGYTF.

DNA for the CDR3: TGTGCCAGCAGCCCCAGGGCACAACAAGAGACCCAGTACTTC. This translates into CASSPRAQQETQYF. The gene calls are TRBV4-2 and TRBJ2-5; possibly TRBD1 for D (5 bases). Per the germline V gene, CDR1 is LGHNA and CDR2 is YNFKEQ. The V gene lost 4 bases and the J gene lost 2 bases, with 11 bases spanning the gap. There are 14 residues in the CDR3.

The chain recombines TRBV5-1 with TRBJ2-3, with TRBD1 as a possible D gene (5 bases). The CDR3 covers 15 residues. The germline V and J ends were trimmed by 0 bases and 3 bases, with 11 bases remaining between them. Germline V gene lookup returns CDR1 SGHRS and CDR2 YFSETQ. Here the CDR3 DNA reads TGCGCCAGCAGCTTGGTAGGGGCGAGTACAGATACGCAGTATTTT. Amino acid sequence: CASSLVGASTDTQYF. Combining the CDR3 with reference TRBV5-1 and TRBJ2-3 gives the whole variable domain KAGVTQTPRYLIKTRGQQVTLSCSPISGHRSVSWYQQTPGQGLQFLFEYFSETQRNKGNFPGRFSGRQFSNSRSEMNVSTLELGDSALYLCASSLVGASTDTQYFGPGTRLTVL.

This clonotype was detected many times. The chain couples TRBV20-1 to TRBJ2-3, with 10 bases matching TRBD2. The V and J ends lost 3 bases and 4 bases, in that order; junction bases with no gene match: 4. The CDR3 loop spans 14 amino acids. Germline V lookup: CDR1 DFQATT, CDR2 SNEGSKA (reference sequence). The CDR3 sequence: CSASPGLASDTQYF. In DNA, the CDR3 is TGCAGTGCTAGTCCGGGACTAGCGTCAGATACGCAGTATTTT.

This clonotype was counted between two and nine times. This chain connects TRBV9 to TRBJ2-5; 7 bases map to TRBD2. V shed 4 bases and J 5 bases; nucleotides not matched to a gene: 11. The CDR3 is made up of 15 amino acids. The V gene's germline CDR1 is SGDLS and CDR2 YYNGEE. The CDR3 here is CASSPSTSRRETQYF. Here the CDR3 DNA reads TGTGCCAGCAGCCCATCGACTAGCCGCCGGGAGACCCAGTACTTC.

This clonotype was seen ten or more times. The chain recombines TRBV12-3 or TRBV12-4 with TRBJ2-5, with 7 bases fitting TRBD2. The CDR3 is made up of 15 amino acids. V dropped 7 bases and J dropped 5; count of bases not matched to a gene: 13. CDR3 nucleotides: TGTGCCAGCAACCTGCGGGGGACCGGCGGGGAGACCCAGTACTTC. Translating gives CASNLRGTGGETQYF.

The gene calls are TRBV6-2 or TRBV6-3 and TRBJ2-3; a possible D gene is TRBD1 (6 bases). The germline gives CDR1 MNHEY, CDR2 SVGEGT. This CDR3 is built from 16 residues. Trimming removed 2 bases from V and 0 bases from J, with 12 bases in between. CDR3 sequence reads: CASSYETGSSTDTQYF. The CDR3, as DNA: TGTGCCAGCAGTTACGAGACAGGATCTAGCACAGATACGCAGTATTTT.

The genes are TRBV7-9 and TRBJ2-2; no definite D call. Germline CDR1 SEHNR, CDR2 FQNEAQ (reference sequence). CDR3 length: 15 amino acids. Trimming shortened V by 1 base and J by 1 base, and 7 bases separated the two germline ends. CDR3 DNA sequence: TGTGCCAGCAGCTTAGTTTCCGGGAACACCGGGGAGCTGTTTTTT. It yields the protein CASSLVSGNTGELFF.

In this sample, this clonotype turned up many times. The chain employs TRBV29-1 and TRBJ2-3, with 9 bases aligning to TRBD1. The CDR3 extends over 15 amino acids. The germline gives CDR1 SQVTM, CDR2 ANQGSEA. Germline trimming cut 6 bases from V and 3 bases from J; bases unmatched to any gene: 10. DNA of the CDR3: TGCAGCGTCCGAGGGACAGGGACTGGTACAGATACGCAGTATTTT. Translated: CSVRGTGTGTDTQYF.

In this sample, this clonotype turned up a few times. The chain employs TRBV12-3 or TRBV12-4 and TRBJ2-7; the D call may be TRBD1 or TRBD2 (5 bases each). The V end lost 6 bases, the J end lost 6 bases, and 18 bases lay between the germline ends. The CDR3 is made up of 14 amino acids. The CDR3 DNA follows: TGTGCCAGCAGCACATATCCCCGGGGCAGCGAGCAGTACTTC. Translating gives CASSTYPRGSEQYF.

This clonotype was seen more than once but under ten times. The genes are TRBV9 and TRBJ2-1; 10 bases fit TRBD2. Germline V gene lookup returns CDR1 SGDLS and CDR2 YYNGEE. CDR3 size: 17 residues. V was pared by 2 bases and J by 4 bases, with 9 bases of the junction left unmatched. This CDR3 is CASSVEVLAGTYNEQFF. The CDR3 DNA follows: TGTGCCAGCAGCGTTGAAGTACTAGCGGGGACTTACAATGAGCAGTTCTTC.

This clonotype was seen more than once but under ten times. The CDR3 spells CASSPRTGTRAEAFF. Written as DNA, the CDR3 is TGTGCCAGCAGCCCCAGAACCGGGACAAGGGCTGAAGCTTTCTTT. The chain recombines TRBV7-2 with TRBJ1-1; perhaps TRBD1 as D (6 bases). The ends were cut back, 5 bases at V and 6 bases at J, with 19 bases in the middle. Germline V gene sequence: CDR1 SGHTA, CDR2 FQGNSA. This CDR3 is built from 15 residues.

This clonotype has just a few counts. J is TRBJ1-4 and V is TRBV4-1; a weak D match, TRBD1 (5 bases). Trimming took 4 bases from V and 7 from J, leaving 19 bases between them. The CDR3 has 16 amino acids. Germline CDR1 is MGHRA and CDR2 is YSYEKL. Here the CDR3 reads CASSLGSGTSGEKLFF. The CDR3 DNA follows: TGCGCCAGCAGCCTGGGGTCGGGGACCTCTGGTGAAAAACTGTTTTTT.

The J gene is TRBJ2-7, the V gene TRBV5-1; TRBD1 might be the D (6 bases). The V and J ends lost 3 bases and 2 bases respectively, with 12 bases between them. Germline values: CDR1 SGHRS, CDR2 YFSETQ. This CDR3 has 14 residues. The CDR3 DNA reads TGCGCCAGCAGCTGGGACACCTCGACCTACGAGCAGTACTTC. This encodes CASSWDTSTYEQYF.

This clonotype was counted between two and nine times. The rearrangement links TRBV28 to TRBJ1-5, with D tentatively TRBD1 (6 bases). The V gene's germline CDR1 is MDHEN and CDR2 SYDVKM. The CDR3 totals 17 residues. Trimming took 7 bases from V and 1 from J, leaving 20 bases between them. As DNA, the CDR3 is TGTGCCAGCACCCTAATTACAGGGAGACCCAGCAATCAGCCCCAGCATTTT. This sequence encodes CASTLITGRPSNQPQHF.

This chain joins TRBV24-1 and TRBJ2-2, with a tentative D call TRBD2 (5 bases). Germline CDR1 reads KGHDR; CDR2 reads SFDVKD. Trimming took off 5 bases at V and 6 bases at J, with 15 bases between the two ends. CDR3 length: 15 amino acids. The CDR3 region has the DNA TGTGCCACCAGTGCCACCCCCGGAGGTCCCGGGGAGCTGTTTTTT. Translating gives CATSATPGGPGELFF.

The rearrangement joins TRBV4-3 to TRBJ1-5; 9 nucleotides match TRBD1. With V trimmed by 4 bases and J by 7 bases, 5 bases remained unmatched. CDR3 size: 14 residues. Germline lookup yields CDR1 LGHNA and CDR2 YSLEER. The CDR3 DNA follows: TGCGCCAGCAGCCCGCGGACAGGGGCGCAGCCCCAGCATTTT. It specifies CASSPRTGAQPQHF.

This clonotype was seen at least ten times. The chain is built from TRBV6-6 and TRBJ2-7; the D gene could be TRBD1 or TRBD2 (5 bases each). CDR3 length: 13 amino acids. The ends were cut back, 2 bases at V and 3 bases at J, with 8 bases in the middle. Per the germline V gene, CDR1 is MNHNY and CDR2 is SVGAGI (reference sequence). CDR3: CASSYEGFYEQYV. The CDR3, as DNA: TGTGCCAGCAGTTACGAGGGGTTCTACGAGCAGTACGTC.

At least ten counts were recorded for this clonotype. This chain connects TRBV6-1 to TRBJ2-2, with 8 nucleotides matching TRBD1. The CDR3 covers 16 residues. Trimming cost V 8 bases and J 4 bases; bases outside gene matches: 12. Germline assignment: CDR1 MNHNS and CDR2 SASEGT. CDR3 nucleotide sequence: TGTGCCAGCGCTCGAGCAGGGGGCTCTCCCACCGGGGAGCTGTTTTTT. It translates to CASARAGGSPTGELFF.

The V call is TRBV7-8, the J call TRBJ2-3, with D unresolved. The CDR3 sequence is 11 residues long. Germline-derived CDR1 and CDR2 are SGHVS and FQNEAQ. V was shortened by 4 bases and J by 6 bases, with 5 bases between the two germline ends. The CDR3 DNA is TGTGCCAGCAGCTCTTGGGATACGCAGTATTTT. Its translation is CASSSWDTQYF.

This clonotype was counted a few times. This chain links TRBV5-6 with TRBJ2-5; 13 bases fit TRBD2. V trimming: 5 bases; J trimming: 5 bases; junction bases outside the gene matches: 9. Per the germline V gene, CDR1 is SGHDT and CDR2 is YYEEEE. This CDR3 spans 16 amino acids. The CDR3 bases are TGTGCCAGCAGTCCTCAACTAGCGGGGGGGCATGAGACCCAGTACTTC. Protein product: CASSPQLAGGHETQYF.

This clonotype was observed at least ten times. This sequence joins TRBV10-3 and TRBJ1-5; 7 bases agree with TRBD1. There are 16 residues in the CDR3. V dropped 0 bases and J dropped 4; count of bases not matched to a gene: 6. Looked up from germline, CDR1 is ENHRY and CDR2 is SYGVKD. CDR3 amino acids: CAISESWDSLNQPQHF. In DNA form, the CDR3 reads TGTGCCATCAGTGAGTCCTGGGACAGTTTGAATCAGCCCCAGCATTTT.

CDR3 amino acids: CAISPGLVFYSYEQYV. DNA of the CDR3: TGTGCCATCAGCCCCGGGCTGGTATTTTACTCCTACGAGCAGTACGTC. The chain uses TRBV5-6 and TRBJ2-7; the D is unclear. CDR1 is SGHDT, CDR2 YYEEEE, per germline. CDR3 size: 16 residues.

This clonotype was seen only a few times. CDR3: CASSDGPRGLTNTQYF. For the CDR3, the DNA is TGTGCCAGCAGCGATGGACCCCGAGGACTCACTAATACGCAGTATTTT. The V and J genes are TRBV28 and TRBJ2-3, with D maybe TRBD2 (5 bases). V was cut by 6 bases and J by 7 bases, with 23 bases left in between. This CDR3 is built from 16 residues. In germline, CDR1 is MDHEN, CDR2 SYDVKM.

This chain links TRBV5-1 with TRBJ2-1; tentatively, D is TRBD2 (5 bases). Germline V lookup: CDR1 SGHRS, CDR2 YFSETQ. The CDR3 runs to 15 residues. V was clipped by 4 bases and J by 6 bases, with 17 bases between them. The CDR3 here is CASSRSGGSVNEQFF. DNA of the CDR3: TGCGCCAGCAGCCGCAGCGGAGGTTCGGTCAATGAGCAGTTCTTC.

CDR3 loop: CASSLVGRWVEKLFF. The CDR3 bases are TGTGCCAGCAGCTTAGTAGGCCGCTGGGTTGAAAAACTGTTTTTT. V gene TRBV11-2 combines with J gene TRBJ1-4; D is unclear. Between the trimmed V and J ends, which lost 1 base and 7 bases, there was a span of 13 bases. This CDR3 is built from 15 residues. Per germline, CDR1 SGHAT and CDR2 FQNNGV. Looking up the rest from reference TRBV11-2 and TRBJ1-4 gives the full variable domain: EAGVAQSPRYKIIEKRQSVAFWCNPISGHATLYWYQQILGQGPKLLIQFQNNGVVDDSQLPKDRFSAERLKGVDSTLKIQPAKLEDSAVYLCASSLVGRWVEKLFFGSGTQLSVL.

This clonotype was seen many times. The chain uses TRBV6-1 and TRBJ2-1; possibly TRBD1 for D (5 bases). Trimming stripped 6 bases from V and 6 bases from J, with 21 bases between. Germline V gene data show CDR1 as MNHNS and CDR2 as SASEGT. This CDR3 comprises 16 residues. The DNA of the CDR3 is TGTGCCAGCAGCCCCGAGGCTGCCAGGGTTTTCAATGAGCAGTTCTTC. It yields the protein CASSPEAARVFNEQFF.

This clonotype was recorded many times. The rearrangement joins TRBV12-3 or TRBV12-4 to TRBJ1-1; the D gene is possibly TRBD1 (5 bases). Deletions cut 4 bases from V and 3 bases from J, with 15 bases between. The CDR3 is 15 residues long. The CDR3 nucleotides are TGTGCCAGCAGTTCCCAGGGAACTATCCACACTGAAGCTTTCTTT. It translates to CASSSQGTIHTEAFF.

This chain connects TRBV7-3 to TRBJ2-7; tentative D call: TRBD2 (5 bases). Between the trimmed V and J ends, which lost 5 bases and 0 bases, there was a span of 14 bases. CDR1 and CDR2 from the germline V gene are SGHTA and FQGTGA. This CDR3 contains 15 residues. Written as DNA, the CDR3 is TGTGCCAGCAGCCCGGACTCTTCCTCCTCCTACGAGCAGTACTTC. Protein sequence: CASSPDSSSSYEQYF.